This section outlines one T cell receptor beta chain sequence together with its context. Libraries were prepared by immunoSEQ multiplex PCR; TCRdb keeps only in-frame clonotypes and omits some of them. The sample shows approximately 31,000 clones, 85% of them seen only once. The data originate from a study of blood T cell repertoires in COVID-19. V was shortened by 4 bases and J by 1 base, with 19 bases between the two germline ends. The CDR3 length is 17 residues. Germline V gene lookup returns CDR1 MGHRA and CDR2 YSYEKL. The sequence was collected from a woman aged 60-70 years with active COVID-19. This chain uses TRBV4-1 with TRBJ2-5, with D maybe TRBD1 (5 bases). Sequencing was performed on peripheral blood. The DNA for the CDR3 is TGCGCCAGCAGCCCTCAACCCAGGGTTTGGACCCAAGAGACCCAGTACTTC. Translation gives CASSPQPRVWTQETQYF.